What follows are 5 T cell receptor gamma chains derived from one specimen sequenced in a study of gamma-delta chains in newborns, infants, children. TCRdb reprocessed the reads using CATT. This table has more than 1,500 gamma-chain clones, 68% appearing once. Sequences were obtained from blood. Receptors were obtained from a child who was a newborn, infant or young child, either healthy, febrile or measles-vaccinated (not recorded which).

This clone showed up just a few times. The V gene is TRGV8, the J gene TRGJ1 or TRGJ2. Germline matching of the DNA provided the J gene here, since TCRdb leaves it blank. Germline assignment: CDR1 VENAVY and CDR2 YDSYNSRV. Trimming at V came to 3 bases and at J to 4 bases, leaving 0 bases not matched to a gene. The CDR3 covers 11 residues. The CDR3 loop reads CATWDYYKKLF. DNA for the CDR3: TGTGCCACCTGGGATTATTATAAGAAACTCTTT.

This sequence joins TRGV9 and TRGJP. TCRdb gives no J gene; it was assigned here by matching the DNA to germline. The junction had 5 bases not matched to a gene; V was cut back by 0 bases and J by 3 bases. This CDR3 is built from 18 residues. The germline V gene has CDR1 GITISATS and CDR2 ISYDGTV (reference sequence). The CDR3 DNA reads as TGTGCCTTGTGGGAGGTGCTGGAGCAAGAGTTGGGCAAAAAAATCAAGGTATTT. This translates into CALWEVLEQELGKKIKVF.

The V call is TRGV9, the J call TRGJP. TCRdb does not report a J gene; here it was assigned by matching the DNA to germline references. The germline gives CDR1 GITISATS, CDR2 ISYDGTV (reference sequence). The CDR3 totals 17 residues. V lost 5 bases and J lost 4; bases outside the gene matches: 8. The CDR3 here is CALWARNQELGKKIKVF. The CDR3 DNA sequence: TGTGCCTTGTGGGCGAGAAATCAAGAGTTGGGCAAAAAAATCAAGGTATTT.

The chain is built from TRGV9 and TRGJP. TCRdb supplies no J gene; here it was assigned by aligning the nucleotide sequence to germline. The CDR3 spans 16 residues. The trim removed 2 bases at V and 10 bases at J, leaving 8 bases unmatched. Germline assignment: CDR1 GITISATS and CDR2 ISYDGTV (reference sequence). The CDR3 bases are TGTGCCTTGTGGGAGGCCAGGGGATTGGGCAAAAAAATCAAGGTATTT. This gives the protein CALWEARGLGKKIKVF.

The V gene is TRGV9, the J gene TRGJP. No J segment appears in TCRdb, so it was assigned here by matching the sequence to germline. CDR1 is GITISATS, CDR2 ISYDGTV, per germline (reference sequence). V shed 0 bases and J 10 bases; nucleotides not matched to a gene: 3. The CDR3 has 15 residues. CDR3 DNA sequence: TGTGCCTTGTGGGAGGTGACATTGGGCAAAAAAATCAAGGTATTT. Translation gives CALWEVTLGKKIKVF.